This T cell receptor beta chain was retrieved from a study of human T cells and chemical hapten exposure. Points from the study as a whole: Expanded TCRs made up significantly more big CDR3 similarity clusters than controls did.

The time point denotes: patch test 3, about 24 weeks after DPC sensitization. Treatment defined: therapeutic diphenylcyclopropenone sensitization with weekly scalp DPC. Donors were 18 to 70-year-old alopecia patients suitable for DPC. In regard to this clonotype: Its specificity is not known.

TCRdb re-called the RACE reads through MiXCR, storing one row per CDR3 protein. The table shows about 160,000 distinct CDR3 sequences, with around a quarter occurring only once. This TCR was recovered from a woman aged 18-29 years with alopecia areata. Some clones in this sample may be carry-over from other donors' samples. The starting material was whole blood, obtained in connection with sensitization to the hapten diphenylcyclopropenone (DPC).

Here the CDR3 reads CSARKSAETQYF. CDR3 nucleotide sequence: TGCAGTGCTAGAAAGTCAGCTGAGACCCAGTACTTC. V usage is TRBV20-1 and J usage is TRBJ2-5; D gene uncertain. This CDR3 spans 12 amino acids. CDR1 DFQATT and CDR2 SNEGSKA come from the germline V gene (reference sequence). Trimming took 2 bases from V and 5 from J, leaving 9 bases between them.